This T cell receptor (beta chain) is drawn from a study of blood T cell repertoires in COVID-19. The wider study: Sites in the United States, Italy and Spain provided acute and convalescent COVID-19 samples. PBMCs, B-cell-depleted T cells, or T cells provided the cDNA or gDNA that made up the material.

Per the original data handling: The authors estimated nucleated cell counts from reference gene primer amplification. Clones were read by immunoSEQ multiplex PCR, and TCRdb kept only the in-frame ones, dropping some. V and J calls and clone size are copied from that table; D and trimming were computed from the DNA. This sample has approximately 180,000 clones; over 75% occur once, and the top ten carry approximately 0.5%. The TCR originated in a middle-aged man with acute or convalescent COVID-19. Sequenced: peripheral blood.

The CDR3 protein is CASSPGTANGAIYF. The DNA for the CDR3 is TGTGCCAGCAGTCCCGGGACAGCAAACGGCGCCATATATTTT. The chain couples TRBV6-2 or TRBV6-3 to TRBJ1-3, with 7 nucleotides matching TRBD1. V shed 5 bases, J shed 11 bases, and the junction held 12 bases outside the gene matches. CDR1 MNHEY and CDR2 SVGEGT come from the germline V gene. The CDR3 runs to 14 residues.